These 32 T cell receptor beta chains share one sample of origin, sequenced in a study of blood T cell repertoires in COVID-19. Generated by immunoSEQ multiplex PCR, the TCRdb table keeps only in-frame clones and is missing some. The table shows 170,000 or so clones, with around 80% occurring only once. The sequencing input was peripheral blood. Source of these receptors: a man between 65 and 79 years old with active or convalescent COVID-19.

Worth noting for this clone: This same CDR3 is encoded by further DNA sequences in the sample. This chain connects TRBV6-1 to TRBJ2-7; D is perhaps TRBD2 (5 bases). Germline CDR1 is MNHNS and CDR2 is SASEGT. Trimming stripped 1 base from V and 3 bases from J, with 10 bases between. This CDR3 is built from 14 residues. The chain's CDR3 is CASSEGGFGYEQYF. DNA of the CDR3: TGTGCCAGCAGTGAAGGCGGGTTTGGCTACGAGCAGTACTTC.

This rearrangement joins TRBV7-2 to TRBJ1-2; D uncertain. Germline assignment: CDR1 SGHTA and CDR2 FQGNSA. The CDR3 has 15 residues. V was trimmed by 0 bases and J by 2 bases, leaving 10 bases between them. CDR3 sequence (DNA): TGTGCCAGCAGCTTAGCCCGGTCTCTGAACTATGGCTACACCTTC. This sequence encodes CASSLARSLNYGYTF.

The rearrangement links TRBV19 to TRBJ2-1; weak D call: TRBD2 (5 bases). Trimming stripped 5 bases from V and 3 bases from J, with 11 bases between. CDR3 size: 14 residues. Germline values: CDR1 LNHDA, CDR2 SQIVND (reference sequence). CDR3 region: CASSFSGDYNEQFF. CDR3 sequence (DNA): TGTGCCAGTAGTTTTTCCGGGGACTACAATGAGCAGTTCTTC.

J is TRBJ1-4 and V is TRBV5-1; tentative D call: TRBD1 (5 bases). The CDR3 consists of 14 residues. Trimming left V 6 bases short and J 3 bases short, with 12 bases between. Germline V gene sequence: CDR1 SGHRS, CDR2 YFSETQ. CDR3 DNA sequence: TGCGCCAGCAAGTCGGGGGTAGCTAATGAAAAACTGTTTTTT. Translation: CASKSGVANEKLFF.

Details on this clone: Compared with germline, one end of the junction differs, possibly owing to a read error. J is TRBJ2-1 and V is TRBV7-2; TRBD2 aligns across 12 bases. Germline V gene lookup returns CDR1 SGHTA and CDR2 FQGNSA. The CDR3 spans 14 residues. CDR3 coding DNA: TGTGCCAGCAGCATAGCTAGCGGGGGGGTTGAGCAGTTCTTC. This sequence encodes CASSIASGGVEQFF.

The gene calls are TRBV18 and TRBJ1-5; TRBD1 might be the D (6 bases). The germline V and J ends were trimmed by 1 base and 6 bases, with 13 bases remaining between them. The CDR3 length is 15 residues. Germline V gene data show CDR1 as KGHSH and CDR2 as LQKENI. The CDR3 is CASSPRPQGIQPQHF. In DNA form, the CDR3 reads TGTGCCAGCTCACCACGGCCACAGGGCATTCAGCCCCAGCATTTT.

This clone was seen only once. The chain links TRBV5-1 to TRBJ2-6; a possible D gene is TRBD1 (5 bases). V dropped 2 bases and J dropped 2 bases, with 14 bases sitting between them. The length of the CDR3 is 17 residues. Germline loops: CDR1 SGHRS, CDR2 YFSETQ. The CDR3 DNA reads as TGCGCCAGCAGCTTAACAGGTTTAGGGACTGGGGCCAACGTCCTGACTTTC. Translation: CASSLTGLGTGANVLTF.

V and J are TRBV18 and TRBJ1-1, with D maybe TRBD1 (5 bases). Per the germline V gene, CDR1 is KGHSH and CDR2 is LQKENI. The CDR3 runs to 13 residues. With 7 bases removed from V and 11 bases from J, the gap between germline ends came to 20 bases. DNA of the CDR3: TGTGCCAGCTTCCGCGGTCGAGGGGAGGATGCTTTCTTT. It specifies CASFRGRGEDAFF. Full variable domain (outside the CDR3, taken from reference TRBV18 and TRBJ1-1): NAGVMQNPRHLVRRRGQEARLRCSPMKGHSHVYWYRQLPEEGLKFMVYLQKENIIDESGMPKERFSAEFPKEGPSILRIQQVVRGDSAAYFCASFRGRGEDAFFGQGTRLTVV.

V and J are TRBV2 and TRBJ1-1, with D unclear. With 7 bases removed from V and 3 bases from J, the gap between germline ends came to 12 bases. The CDR3 sequence is 13 residues long. Germline V gives CDR1 SNHLY, CDR2 FYNNEI. This CDR3 is CASITELDTEAFF. The CDR3 nucleotides are TGTGCCAGCATAACAGAACTGGACACTGAAGCTTTCTTT.

A few counts support this clone. V gene TRBV30 combines with J gene TRBJ2-1; 7 positions match TRBD2. Per the germline V gene, CDR1 is GTSNPN and CDR2 is SVGIG (reference sequence). Trimming took 0 bases from V and 5 from J; bases not matched to a gene: 10. The CDR3 spans 16 residues. DNA for the CDR3: TGTGCCTGGAGTGTACTTGGACTAGTCTTTAACAATGAGCAGTTCTTC. Protein: CAWSVLGLVFNNEQFF.

This chain uses TRBV6-2 or TRBV6-3 with TRBJ2-3; 9 bases line up with TRBD2. Germline CDR1 MNHEY, CDR2 SVGEGT. V trimming: 4 bases; J trimming: 1 base; junction bases outside the gene matches: 12. The CDR3 is made up of 18 amino acids. The CDR3 DNA follows: TGTGCCAGCAGTTTTCAGACTAGCGGAGGATGGCGCACAGATACGCAGTATTTT. Translating gives CASSFQTSGGWRTDTQYF.

This chain joins TRBV4-3 and TRBJ1-6; TRBD1 matches at 7 bases. Unmatched junction bases numbered 10, after V lost 1 base and J lost 7 bases. This CDR3 is 17 amino acids long. Germline V gene sequence: CDR1 LGHNA, CDR2 YSLEER. This CDR3 is CASSQASKGAVNSPLHF. The CDR3 bases are TGCGCCAGCAGCCAAGCTTCCAAGGGGGCGGTAAATTCACCCCTCCACTTT.

This chain links TRBV7-2 with TRBJ2-3, with 8 bases fitting TRBD1. The germline V gene has CDR1 SGHTA and CDR2 FQGNSA. V was clipped by 1 base and J by 4 bases; unmatched bases: 4. The CDR3 has 15 residues. The CDR3 nucleotides are TGTGCCAGCAGCTTAGGGACAGGGTTGTCAGATACGCAGTATTTT. Residues: CASSLGTGLSDTQYF.

V usage is TRBV18 and J usage is TRBJ2-7, with D possibly TRBD1 on 6 matching bases. In germline, CDR1 is KGHSH, CDR2 LQKENI. V shed 6 bases and J shed 4 bases, with 13 bases lying between them. This CDR3 has 13 residues. CDR3 residues: CASSRNQGYEQYF. CDR3 bases: TGTGCCAGCTCCCGCAATCAGGGGTACGAGCAGTACTTC.

The chain uses TRBV28 and TRBJ1-2, with 9 nucleotides matching TRBD1. The CDR3 covers 14 residues. Per germline, CDR1 MDHEN and CDR2 SYDVKM. V lost 2 bases, J lost 7 bases, and 5 bases stayed unmatched. CDR3 in amino acids: CASSLPGQGRGYTF. The CDR3 coding sequence is TGTGCCAGCAGTTTACCGGGACAGGGCCGTGGCTACACCTTC.

The rearrangement links TRBV5-4 to TRBJ2-2, with a weak D call TRBD2 (6 bases). V lost 4 bases and J 6 bases, leaving 10 bases between the germline ends. The CDR3 loop spans 13 amino acids. The germline CDR1 and CDR2 sequences are SGHNT and YYREEE (reference sequence). The CDR3: CASSAGLPGELFF. CDR3 sequence (DNA): TGTGCCAGCAGCGCCGGACTACCCGGGGAGCTGTTTTTT.

The rearrangement joins TRBV5-4 to TRBJ2-7, with 13 bases lining up with TRBD2. Germline CDR1 SGHNT, CDR2 YYREEE (reference sequence). The CDR3 length is 16 residues. Losses at the gene ends were 3 bases for V and 2 bases for J; bases not matched to a gene: 5. CDR3 residues: CASSSGTSGTTYEQYF. The DNA of the CDR3 is TGTGCCAGCAGCTCTGGGACTAGCGGGACTACCTACGAGCAGTACTTC.

This chain connects TRBV7-2 to TRBJ2-7; no definite D call. Germline V CDR1 and CDR2: SGHTA, FQGNSA. V gave up 1 base and J gave up 1 base, with 8 bases separating them. This CDR3 spans 14 amino acids. The CDR3, as DNA: TGTGCCAGCAGCTTAGAGCGCTCATCCTACGAGCAGTACTTC. It encodes CASSLERSSYEQYF. Full variable domain (outside the CDR3, taken from reference TRBV7-2 and TRBJ2-7): GAGVSQSPSNKVTEKGKDVELRCDPISGHTALYWYRQSLGQGLEFLIYFQGNSAPDKSGLPSDRFSAERTGGSVSTLTIQRTQQEDSAVYLCASSLERSSYEQYFGPGTRLTVT.

V gene TRBV2 combines with J gene TRBJ1-1, with D possibly matching TRBD1 (5 bases). The germline gives CDR1 SNHLY, CDR2 FYNNEI. The CDR3 contains 13 residues. Trimming removed 6 bases from V and 5 bases from J, with 13 bases in between. This chain's CDR3 is CASSDVRVTEAFF. The CDR3 coding sequence is TGTGCCAGCAGCGACGTCAGGGTTACTGAAGCTTTCTTT.

This chain uses TRBV28 with TRBJ1-2, with TRBD1 as a possible D gene (6 bases). Trimming took 6 bases from V and 2 from J, leaving 10 bases between them. Germline CDR1 and CDR2: MDHEN and SYDVKM. The CDR3 length is 13 residues. Here the CDR3 DNA reads TGTGCCAGCAGCATGGACAGAAACTATGGCTACACCTTC. Translated, it gives CASSMDRNYGYTF.

V is TRBV19 and J is TRBJ2-3, with 10 positions matching TRBD2. There are 15 residues in the CDR3. With V trimmed by 5 bases and J by 3 bases, 5 bases remained unmatched. CDR1 is LNHDA, CDR2 SQIVND, per germline (reference sequence). The CDR3 loop is CASSSLLAGTDTQYF. DNA of the CDR3: TGTGCCAGTAGTTCTTTACTAGCGGGGACAGATACGCAGTATTTT.

The chain employs TRBV2 and TRBJ1-1; TRBD1 aligns across 7 bases. V dropped 5 bases and J dropped 0; count of bases not matched to a gene: 3. This CDR3 has 14 amino acids. Germline loops: CDR1 SNHLY, CDR2 FYNNEI. CDR3 in amino acids: CASSRQGLNTEAFF. The DNA for the CDR3 is TGTGCCAGCAGTCGACAGGGTCTGAACACTGAAGCTTTCTTT.

The chain is built from TRBV14 and TRBJ2-3, with 7 bases lining up with TRBD2. Germline V gene lookup returns CDR1 SGHDN and CDR2 FVKESK. This CDR3 is 13 amino acids long. Unmatched junction bases numbered 3, after V lost 0 bases and J lost 9 bases. The chain's CDR3 is CASSQDISGTQYF. The CDR3 nucleotides read TGTGCCAGCAGCCAAGACATTAGCGGGACGCAGTATTTT.

V is TRBV29-1 and J is TRBJ1-1; D is uncertain. The CDR3 extends over 11 amino acids. V shed 5 bases and J shed 1 base, with 5 bases lying between them. From germline, CDR1 is SQVTM and CDR2 ANQGSEA. CDR3 nucleotides: TGCAGCGTTTGGGCGAACACTGAAGCTTTCTTT. It codes for CSVWANTEAFF.

This chain joins TRBV6-5 and TRBJ1-2; no clear D. The CDR3 length is 15 residues. Germline V CDR1 and CDR2: MNHEY, SVGAGI. V was cut by 6 bases and J by 3 bases, with 17 bases left in between. Written as DNA, the CDR3 is TGTGCCAGCAGCTCACCGGGATCTATTTACTATGGCTACACCTTC. Translated: CASSSPGSIYYGYTF.

Only a few counts were recorded for this clone. This sequence joins TRBV7-2 and TRBJ1-6; D uncertain. V lost 8 bases and J lost 12, with 20 bases in between. The CDR3 runs 14 residues. Germline V gene lookup returns CDR1 SGHTA and CDR2 FQGNSA. CDR3 DNA: TGTGCCAGCCTCCTCATGTCCAACACAGAACCCCTCCACTTT. It yields the protein CASLLMSNTEPLHF.

V gene TRBV6-1 combines with J gene TRBJ2-5; the D is unclear. There are 15 residues in the CDR3. Germline V gene data show CDR1 as MNHNS and CDR2 as SASEGT. V lost 2 bases and J lost 2, with 12 bases in between. The CDR3 sequence: CASSEMGSGQETQYF. DNA of the CDR3: TGTGCCAGCAGTGAAATGGGTTCAGGACAAGAGACCCAGTACTTC.

The rearrangement uses TRBV4-3 and TRBJ1-5; perhaps TRBD1 as D (6 bases). The CDR3 is 19 amino acids. V lost 3 bases to trimming and J lost 3 bases, with 24 bases between them. Germline CDR1 LGHNA, CDR2 YSLEER. For the CDR3, the DNA is TGCGCCAGCAGCCAGAGCCACCGGGACACAAATAATTACAATCAGCCCCAGCATTTT. This sequence encodes CASSQSHRDTNNYNQPQHF.

V gene TRBV7-6 combines with J gene TRBJ2-5; TRBD2 might be the D (5 bases). V was clipped by 1 base and J by 5 bases, with 11 bases between them. Germline V gives CDR1 SGHVS, CDR2 FNYEAQ. The CDR3 loop spans 14 amino acids. CDR3 coding DNA: TGTGCCAGCAGCTTAGGCGGGTTCGGGGAGACCCAGTACTTC. This gives the protein CASSLGGFGETQYF.

The chain employs TRBV6-6 and TRBJ1-1; 7 bases line up with TRBD1. The CDR3 is 15 amino acids. Looked up from germline, CDR1 is MNHNY and CDR2 is SVGAGI (reference sequence). After removal of 3 bases from V and 6 bases from J, the junction contained 10 bases not matched to a gene. CDR3 in amino acids: CASSYPGTEAPEAFF. CDR3 coding DNA: TGTGCCAGCAGTTATCCTGGGACAGAAGCCCCTGAAGCTTTCTTT.

The rearrangement uses TRBV7-8 and TRBJ2-4; weak D call: TRBD2 (5 bases). The CDR3 sequence is 14 residues long. Trimming shortened V by 2 bases and J by 15 bases, and 20 bases separated the two germline ends. The V gene's germline CDR1 is SGHVS and CDR2 FQNEAQ. CDR3 DNA: TGTGCCAGCAGCTTACGAGGAGGCCAACGCATATTGTACTTC. Translating it yields CASSLRGGQRILYF. The full variable domain, completed using reference TRBV7-8 and TRBJ2-4, is GAGVSQSPRYKVAKRGQDVALRCDPISGHVSLFWYQQALGQGPEFLTYFQNEAQLDKSGLPSDRFFAERPEGSVSTLKIQRTQQEDSAVYLCASSLRGGQRILYFGAGTRLSVL.

The gene calls are TRBV5-1 and TRBJ1-2; 7 nucleotides line up with TRBD1. V was clipped by 7 bases and J by 2 bases; unmatched bases: 8. The CDR3 runs 14 residues. Per germline, CDR1 SGHRS and CDR2 YFSETQ. CDR3 residues: CASGAGTVNYGYTF. CDR3 nucleotides: TGCGCCAGCGGGGCCGGGACAGTAAACTATGGCTACACCTTC.